These 27 T cell receptor beta chains came from one sample sequenced in a study of cytomegalovirus exposure and HLA in healthy donors. The study ran its PCR with 60 Vbeta and 13 Jbeta primers. Only in-frame clones appear in the TCRdb table, and some are missing; sequencing was by immunoSEQ multiplex PCR. This sample yields under 200,000 clones, of which over 80% are seen a single time; roughly 2% belongs to the top ten. Sequencing used PBMCs. The receptor source for this set is a human donor in good health.

The CDR3 loop reads CASSQDNRVSGNTIYF. The CDR3 DNA is TGCGCCAGCAGCCAAGATAACAGGGTATCTGGAAACACCATATATTTT. V is TRBV4-3 and J is TRBJ1-3, with D maybe TRBD1 (6 bases). This CDR3 is 16 amino acids long. The V end was cut by 0 bases, the J end by 1 base, with 10 bases between. Germline values: CDR1 LGHNA, CDR2 YSLEER.

In its sample, this clone was seen a few times. The chain has TRBV19 and TRBJ1-6; 9 bases fit TRBD1. This CDR3 has 13 amino acids. Per germline, CDR1 LNHDA and CDR2 SQIVND (reference sequence). J gave up 7 bases and V 8 bases, and 3 bases lay outside the gene matches. CDR3 sequence (DNA): TGTGCCAGTGAGGGACAGGGCAATTCACCCCTCCACTTT. Protein sequence: CASEGQGNSPLHF.

This clone was seen only a few times. This chain's CDR3 is CASKFSLQETQYF. The CDR3 nucleotides read TGTGCCAGCAAATTTTCCCTCCAAGAGACCCAGTACTTC. V and J are TRBV6-6 and TRBJ2-5, with no clear D. Trimming removed 7 bases at V and 1 base at J, with 10 bases between. The CDR3 sequence is 13 residues long. Looked up from germline, CDR1 is MNHNY and CDR2 is SVGAGI (reference sequence).

V usage is TRBV5-1 and J usage is TRBJ2-3; tentative D call: TRBD2 (6 bases). The CDR3 length is 18 residues. With 2 bases removed from V and 2 bases from J, the gap between germline ends came to 21 bases. CDR1 is SGHRS, CDR2 YFSETQ, per germline. CDR3 nucleotides: TGCGCCAGCAGCTTTACTGCCGGGACTCCATTAATCACAGATACGCAGTATTTT. Translating gives CASSFTAGTPLITDTQYF.

The CDR3 DNA reads TGTGCCAGCAGTGTAACAGGGGCTGGGAGCTCACCCCTCCACTTT. This sequence encodes CASSVTGAGSSPLHF. V is TRBV27 and J is TRBJ1-6, with 7 nucleotides matching TRBD1. Trimming at V came to 5 bases and at J to 10 bases, leaving 11 bases not matched to a gene. CDR1 and CDR2 from the germline V gene are MNHEY and SMNVEV (reference sequence). The CDR3 extends over 15 amino acids.

Only a few counts were recorded for this clone. The chain couples TRBV2 to TRBJ2-7, with TRBD1 matching 9 bases. Germline values: CDR1 SNHLY, CDR2 FYNNEI. The V gene end was trimmed by 6 bases and the J gene end by 4 bases; junction bases not matched to a gene: 10. The CDR3 loop spans 15 amino acids. The CDR3 DNA sequence: TGTGCCAGCAGGGTTTCGGGACAGGGAGTGTACGAGCAGTACTTC. Translation gives CASRVSGQGVYEQYF.

The DNA of the CDR3 is TGTGCCAGCAGTTACCGGGACCAAGGGGGGACCCAGTACTTC. Residues: CASSYRDQGGTQYF. The chain has TRBV6-5 and TRBJ2-5; possible D gene TRBD1, 6 bases. The CDR3 totals 14 residues. In germline, CDR1 is MNHEY, CDR2 SVGAGI. Deletions cut 2 bases from V and 7 bases from J, with 14 bases between.

The genes are TRBV4-3 and TRBJ2-1; possibly TRBD2 for D (5 bases). The germline gives CDR1 LGHNA, CDR2 YSLEER. V was trimmed by 2 bases and J by 6 bases, leaving 14 bases between them. The CDR3 extends over 15 amino acids. For the CDR3, the DNA is TGCGCCAGCAGCCAACTACTTGATCGGGGCAATGAGCAGTTCTTC. It encodes CASSQLLDRGNEQFF.

This clone was seen a single time. V and J are TRBV5-1 and TRBJ1-1; 7 bases are a match to TRBD1. Germline assignment: CDR1 SGHRS and CDR2 YFSETQ. CDR3 size: 15 residues. V gave up 4 bases and J gave up 3 bases; unmatched junction bases: 9. CDR3: CASSPDRVGDTEAFF. The CDR3 DNA reads TGCGCCAGCAGCCCAGACAGGGTTGGCGACACTGAAGCTTTCTTT. The full variable domain, rest sourced from reference TRBV5-1 and TRBJ1-1, is KAGVTQTPRYLIKTRGQQVTLSCSPISGHRSVSWYQQTPGQGLQFLFEYFSETQRNKGNFPGRFSGRQFSNSRSEMNVSTLELGDSALYLCASSPDRVGDTEAFFGQGTRLTVV.

The rearrangement uses TRBV18 and TRBJ2-1; 15 positions agree with TRBD2. The V and J ends lost 1 base and 0 bases, in that order; junction bases with no gene match: 7. The CDR3 sequence is 20 residues long. Germline CDR1 and CDR2: KGHSH and LQKENI. The CDR3 loop is CASSPHELGLAGGSYNEQFF. The CDR3 DNA is TGTGCCAGCTCACCACATGAGTTGGGACTAGCGGGGGGCTCCTACAATGAGCAGTTCTTC.

The J gene is TRBJ1-2, the V gene TRBV4-1; possibly TRBD1 for D (5 bases). Trimming pared 0 bases from V and 5 bases from J, leaving 7 bases between. The length of the CDR3 is 13 residues. Germline loops: CDR1 MGHRA, CDR2 YSYEKL. The CDR3 spells CASSQETVYGYTF. The CDR3 DNA reads TGCGCCAGCAGCCAAGAGACAGTTTATGGCTACACCTTC.

This clone appeared a few times. The chain links TRBV2 to TRBJ2-2; 7 bases match TRBD1. J was trimmed by 1 base and V by 5 bases; bases with no gene match: 1. The CDR3 consists of 14 residues. Germline-derived CDR1 and CDR2 are SNHLY and FYNNEI. CDR3 loop: CASSRQGNTGELFF. The DNA for the CDR3 is TGTGCCAGCAGTCGACAGGGGAACACCGGGGAGCTGTTTTTT. The full variable domain, rest sourced from reference TRBV2 and TRBJ2-2, is EPEVTQTPSHQVTQMGQEVILRCVPISNHLYFYWYRQILGQKVEFLVSFYNNEISEKSEIFDDQFSVERPDGSNFTLKIRSTKLEDSAMYFCASSRQGNTGELFFGEGSRLTVL.

The CDR3 loop is CASSVSDRQGAYGYTF. The CDR3 DNA reads as TGTGCCAGCAGCGTCTCGGATCGACAGGGGGCGTATGGCTACACCTTC. This chain joins TRBV9 and TRBJ1-2; 10 positions match TRBD1. CDR3 length: 16 residues. CDR1 and CDR2 from the germline V gene are SGDLS and YYNGEE. V dropped 2 bases and J dropped 5; count of bases not matched to a gene: 9.

This clone came up a few times. The CDR3 loop is CASTGVAGGNTDTQYF. The CDR3 region has the DNA TGTGCCAGTACAGGGGTAGCGGGGGGAAACACAGATACGCAGTATTTT. V is TRBV19 and J is TRBJ2-3; 10 positions agree with TRBD2. Germline V lookup: CDR1 LNHDA, CDR2 SQIVND (reference sequence). The CDR3 length is 16 residues. V shed 7 bases, J shed 2 bases, and the junction held 9 bases outside the gene matches.

This clone was picked up one time. DNA of the CDR3: TGTGCCAGCAGCTTTAGCGGGGACACAGATACGCAGTATTTT. This sequence encodes CASSFSGDTDTQYF. The chain couples TRBV11-3 to TRBJ2-3; TRBD2 aligns across 8 bases. This CDR3 is 14 amino acids long. V lost 3 bases to trimming and J lost 2 bases; unmatched junction nucleotides: 1. CDR1 and CDR2 (germline): SGHNT, YENEEA.

The V and J genes are TRBV27 and TRBJ1-2; 10 positions agree with TRBD1. Germline assignment: CDR1 MNHEY and CDR2 SMNVEV (reference sequence). Unmatched junction bases numbered 9, after V lost 3 bases and J lost 8 bases. The CDR3 runs to 15 residues. This CDR3 reads CASSFSSTGGIGYTF. The CDR3 DNA reads TGTGCCAGCAGTTTCTCGTCGACAGGGGGCATAGGCTACACCTTC.

V gene TRBV7-2 combines with J gene TRBJ1-5, with D possibly matching TRBD1 (6 bases). V gave up 5 bases and J gave up 6 bases, with 11 bases separating them. Germline assignment: CDR1 SGHTA and CDR2 FQGNSA. The CDR3 is 13 residues long. For the CDR3, the DNA is TGTGCCAGCAGCCCACAGGGAAGTCAGCCCCAGCATTTT. The encoded protein is CASSPQGSQPQHF. Drawing the rest from reference TRBV7-2 and TRBJ1-5, the complete variable domain is GAGVSQSPSNKVTEKGKDVELRCDPISGHTALYWYRQSLGQGLEFLIYFQGNSAPDKSGLPSDRFSAERTGGSVSTLTIQRTQQEDSAVYLCASSPQGSQPQHFGDGTRLSIL.

V usage is TRBV5-1 and J usage is TRBJ2-7; TRBD1 matches 11 bases. Germline lookup yields CDR1 SGHRS and CDR2 YFSETQ. The CDR3 totals 14 residues. After removal of 4 bases from V and 3 bases from J, the junction contained 3 bases not matched to a gene. The CDR3 loop is CASSRGQGDYEQYF. In nucleotides, the CDR3 is TGCGCCAGCAGCCGGGGACAGGGGGACTACGAGCAGTACTTC.

The chain couples TRBV6-6 to TRBJ2-1, with a weak D call TRBD1 (5 bases). This CDR3 has 15 residues. CDR1 is MNHNY, CDR2 SVGAGI, per germline (reference sequence). V was pared by 1 base and J by 3 bases, with 10 bases between. In DNA form, the CDR3 reads TGTGCCAGCAGTTACTATGGACAAAGCTACAATGAGCAGTTCTTC. Its protein is CASSYYGQSYNEQFF.

The table lists this clone with a count of one. This rearrangement joins TRBV5-1 to TRBJ1-5; TRBD1 matches 7 bases. Germline CDR1 reads SGHRS; CDR2 reads YFSETQ. Trimming cost V 4 bases and J 0 bases; bases outside gene matches: 4. The CDR3 consists of 15 residues. The DNA of the CDR3 is TGCGCCAGCAGCCTCGGACAGGCTAGCAATCAGCCCCAGCATTTT. Translating gives CASSLGQASNQPQHF.

The count of this clone is one. This chain joins TRBV6-5 and TRBJ1-1; 7 positions match TRBD1. Germline V CDR1 and CDR2: MNHEY, SVGAGI. The CDR3 length is 14 residues. With V trimmed by 2 bases and J by 4 bases, 4 bases remained unmatched. CDR3 residues: CASSYATGFTEAFF. CDR3 nucleotide sequence: TGTGCCAGCAGTTACGCGACAGGGTTCACTGAAGCTTTCTTT.

V and J are TRBV7-2 and TRBJ1-5, with 11 nucleotides matching TRBD1. The J segment lost 6 bases and the V segment lost 3 bases, leaving 4 bases of the junction unmatched. Germline CDR1 reads SGHTA; CDR2 reads FQGNSA. CDR3 length: 15 residues. The CDR3 sequence: CASSFGQGAGQPQHF. DNA of the CDR3: TGTGCCAGCAGCTTCGGACAGGGGGCAGGTCAGCCCCAGCATTTT.

This rearrangement joins TRBV5-6 to TRBJ2-3; 9 nucleotides agree with TRBD1. CDR1 is SGHDT and CDR2 is YYEEEE in the germline V gene. The trim removed 2 bases at V and 0 bases at J, leaving 4 bases unmatched. The CDR3 is 16 residues long. CDR3 in amino acids: CASSFRTGASTDTQYF. The CDR3 DNA reads TGTGCCAGCAGCTTCCGGACAGGGGCGAGCACAGATACGCAGTATTTT.

This chain uses TRBV27 with TRBJ1-2; 8 nucleotides agree with TRBD1. Germline V gives CDR1 MNHEY, CDR2 SMNVEV (reference sequence). J lost 4 bases, V lost 4 bases, and 5 bases had no gene match. This CDR3 comprises 14 residues. DNA of the CDR3: TGTGCCAGCAGTTGGCAGGGGGCGGGCTATGGCTACACCTTC. Residues: CASSWQGAGYGYTF.

The chain combines TRBV6-5 with TRBJ2-7, with D tentatively TRBD1 (6 bases). Looked up from germline, CDR1 is MNHEY and CDR2 is SVGAGI. The CDR3 length is 13 residues. Between the trimmed V and J ends, which lost 7 bases and 7 bases, there was a span of 17 bases. The CDR3: CASIDRTVCEQYF. The DNA for the CDR3 is TGTGCCAGCATAGACCGGACAGTGTGTGAGCAGTACTTC.

V is TRBV4-1 and J is TRBJ1-1, with a tentative D call TRBD1 (5 bases). This CDR3 spans 14 amino acids. Between the trimmed V and J ends, which lost 3 bases and 2 bases, there was a span of 10 bases. Per the germline V gene, CDR1 is MGHRA and CDR2 is YSYEKL. The CDR3 region has the DNA TGCGCCAGCAGCCAGACAGAACTTAACACTGAAGCTTTCTTT. This encodes CASSQTELNTEAFF.

This clone was picked up one time. V usage is TRBV7-9 and J usage is TRBJ1-1, with D unclear. This CDR3 is 15 amino acids long. Germline CDR1 SEHNR, CDR2 FQNEAQ (reference sequence). The germline V and J ends were trimmed by 1 base and 7 bases, with 16 bases remaining between them. CDR3: CASSLGEWQNREAFF. The CDR3, as DNA: TGTGCCAGCAGCTTAGGGGAGTGGCAAAACCGTGAAGCTTTCTTT. Drawing the rest from reference TRBV7-9 and TRBJ1-1, the complete variable domain is DTGVSQNPRHKITKRGQNVTFRCDPISEHNRLYWYRQTLGQGPEFLTYFQNEAQLEKSRLLSDRFSAERPKGSFSTLEIQRTEQGDSAMYLCASSLGEWQNREAFFGQGTRLTVV.